This T cell receptor beta chain emerged from a study of technical replicates of blood from a few donors. The CDR3 is made up of 16 amino acids. V was pared by 2 bases and J by 0 bases, with 11 bases between. Germline values: CDR1 MGHRA, CDR2 YSYEKL. This table comes from immunoSEQ multiplex PCR, and its TCRdb copy is limited to in-frame clones, with some not included. This sample has about 81,000 clones; approximately 97% occur once, and the top ten carry around 0.2%. The origin of this receptor is a human donor in good health. The sample was T cells isolated from PBMCs. This sequence joins TRBV4-1 and TRBJ2-1; a possible D gene is TRBD1 (6 bases). The CDR3 DNA reads TGCGCCAGCAGCCAACACAGGGTTCTCTCCTACAATGAGCAGTTCTTC. Translation: CASSQHRVLSYNEQFF.